Each of the 22 T cell receptor beta chains below was sequenced from the same sample in a study of control samples from healthy donors and cancer patients. Repertoires were generated with immunoSEQ multiplex PCR, while TCRdb's copy carries only in-frame clones and drops some. The repertoire holds 120,000 or so clones, with roughly 91% as singletons. The material sequenced was PBMCs. These TCRs come from a man in his fifties with head and neck cancer.

This chain joins TRBV11-3 and TRBJ2-1, with a tentative D call TRBD2 (6 bases). This CDR3 comprises 16 residues. Germline CDR1 and CDR2: SGHNT and YENEEA. Trimming stripped 5 bases from V and 9 bases from J, with 23 bases between. CDR3 bases: TGTGCCAGCAGCCCCGCGGGTGGGGTGCCCGGGGGTGAGCAGTTCTTC. As protein: CASSPAGGVPGGEQFF.

The chain links TRBV2 to TRBJ1-2; D is possibly TRBD1 (5 bases). This CDR3 has 13 residues. The V end was cut by 7 bases, the J end by 5 bases, with 14 bases between. Germline CDR1 and CDR2: SNHLY and FYNNEI. The DNA of the CDR3 is TGTGCCAGCACCCTCGAAGGGGTATATGGCTACACCTTC. It encodes CASTLEGVYGYTF.

This chain links TRBV7-3 with TRBJ1-2; no clear D. Trimming pared 5 bases from V and 4 bases from J, leaving 14 bases between. The CDR3 extends over 14 amino acids. CDR1 is SGHTA, CDR2 FQGTGA, per germline. In DNA, the CDR3 is TGTGCCAGCAGCCCAAACGCCTTTGGCTATGGCTACACCTTC. This sequence encodes CASSPNAFGYGYTF.

The chain has TRBV9 and TRBJ1-1; 10 bases match TRBD1. The V gene end was trimmed by 7 bases and the J gene end by 7 bases; junction bases not matched to a gene: 10. CDR1 SGDLS and CDR2 YYNGEE come from the germline V gene. This CDR3 region has 14 residues. Here the CDR3 reads CASARQGALGEAFF. The CDR3 nucleotides are TGTGCCAGCGCCCGACAGGGGGCGCTTGGTGAAGCTTTCTTT.

The chain employs TRBV10-1 and TRBJ2-7; D unresolved. Germline CDR1 is WNHNN and CDR2 is SYGVQD (reference sequence). Between the trimmed V and J ends, which lost 9 bases and 0 bases, there was a span of 15 bases. This CDR3 is 14 amino acids long. In nucleotides, the CDR3 is TGCGCCAGAGTCCGACCGACCTGCTCCTACGAGCAGTACTTC. Translation: CARVRPTCSYEQYF.

The rearrangement uses TRBV2 and TRBJ2-3, with D perhaps matching TRBD1 (5 bases). V was trimmed by 5 bases and J by 2 bases, leaving 8 bases between them. The CDR3 spans 13 residues. CDR1 is SNHLY, CDR2 FYNNEI, per germline. The CDR3 spells CASSKGITDTQYF. The CDR3, as DNA: TGTGCCAGCAGTAAGGGGATCACAGATACGCAGTATTTT.

For the CDR3, the DNA is TGTGCCAGCAGCGGGGCGGGCCCATACAATGAGCAGTTCTTC. Translated, it gives CASSGAGPYNEQFF. The gene calls are TRBV5-6 and TRBJ2-1, with D perhaps matching TRBD1 or TRBD2 (5 bases each). The V end lost 4 bases, the J end lost 4 bases, and 12 bases lay between the germline ends. There are 14 residues in the CDR3. The V gene's germline CDR1 is SGHDT and CDR2 YYEEEE.

The rearrangement uses TRBV10-3 and TRBJ2-5, with 7 nucleotides matching TRBD2. With 10 bases clipped from V and 5 bases from J, the junction kept 10 bases outside the gene matches. In germline, CDR1 is ENHRY, CDR2 SYGVKD. This CDR3 has 13 amino acids. This CDR3 is CATLPSGGETQYF. The CDR3 DNA follows: TGTGCCACTCTACCGTCCGGGGGGGAGACCCAGTACTTC.

The rearrangement joins TRBV11-1 to TRBJ1-1; weak D call: TRBD1 (5 bases). There are 13 residues in the CDR3. Germline-derived CDR1 and CDR2 are SGHAT and FQDESV (reference sequence). V gave up 5 bases and J gave up 5 bases, with 12 bases separating them. Here the CDR3 reads CASSRSGGTEAFF. DNA of the CDR3: TGTGCCAGCAGCCGCTCCGGGGGGACTGAAGCTTTCTTT.

As for this clone: At the DNA level, this CDR3 is encoded by other sequences in the same sample as well. J is TRBJ2-1 and V is TRBV6-2 or TRBV6-3, with 7 bases that match TRBD1. V shed 6 bases and J 6 bases; nucleotides not matched to a gene: 5. Germline-derived CDR1 and CDR2 are MNHEY and SVGEGT. The CDR3 sequence is 13 residues long. The DNA of the CDR3 is TGTGCCAGCAGCTTCGACAGGGTCAATGAGCAGTTCTTC. As protein: CASSFDRVNEQFF.

The V gene is TRBV27, the J gene TRBJ1-5; D ambiguous. The CDR3 is made up of 14 amino acids. V was pared by 3 bases and J by 0 bases, with 6 bases between. Per germline, CDR1 MNHEY and CDR2 SMNVEV (reference sequence). The CDR3 reads CASSLVDSNQPQHF. The CDR3 bases are TGTGCCAGCAGTTTGGTGGATAGCAATCAGCCCCAGCATTTT.

This chain connects TRBV19 to TRBJ2-3; a weak D match, TRBD2 (6 bases). V gave up 11 bases and J gave up 7 bases, with 13 bases separating them. The V gene's germline CDR1 is LNHDA and CDR2 SQIVND (reference sequence). This CDR3 has 11 amino acids. The CDR3 protein is CARRGLYTQYF. CDR3 DNA sequence: TGTGCCCGCCGGGGACTTTATACGCAGTATTTT. The whole variable domain, remainder taken from reference TRBV19 and TRBJ2-3, is DGGITQSPKYLFRKEGQNVTLSCEQNLNHDAMYWYRQDPGQGLRLIYYSQIVNDFQKGDIAEGYSVSREKKESFPLTVTSAQKNPTAFYLCARRGLYTQYFGPGTRLTVL.

This chain connects TRBV2 to TRBJ1-5; D uncertain. This CDR3 has 19 amino acids. The V and J ends lost 4 bases and 0 bases respectively, with 22 bases between them. CDR1 is SNHLY and CDR2 is FYNNEI in the germline V gene. The CDR3 reads CASSGELWETEYSNQPQHF. CDR3 bases: TGTGCCAGCAGTGGAGAATTGTGGGAAACAGAGTATAGCAATCAGCCCCAGCATTTT.

V is TRBV30 and J is TRBJ2-1; possibly TRBD1 for D (6 bases). Germline V gene data show CDR1 as GTSNPN and CDR2 as SVGIG (reference sequence). With 2 bases removed from V and 2 bases from J, the gap between germline ends came to 10 bases. CDR3 length equals 14 residues. The CDR3 loop is CAWSKKGAYNEQFF. The CDR3, as DNA: TGTGCCTGGAGTAAAAAGGGGGCCTACAATGAGCAGTTCTTC.

This chain uses TRBV24-1 with TRBJ2-5; 11 bases agree with TRBD1. From germline, CDR1 is KGHDR and CDR2 SFDVKD. J was trimmed by 7 bases and V by 0 bases; bases with no gene match: 6. The CDR3 totals 16 residues. CDR3 coding DNA: TGTGCCACCAGTGATTTGGAGGACAGGGGGCGTGGGACCCAGTACTTC. Encoded protein: CATSDLEDRGRGTQYF.

This chain links TRBV5-6 with TRBJ2-7; D gene uncertain. The CDR3 extends over 11 amino acids. The V end was cut by 3 bases, the J end by 2 bases, with 3 bases between. Germline V gives CDR1 SGHDT, CDR2 YYEEEE. This CDR3 reads CASSSAYEQYF. The CDR3 DNA sequence: TGTGCCAGCAGCTCGGCCTACGAGCAGTACTTC.

This chain joins TRBV5-1 and TRBJ1-4, with TRBD1 identical over 10 bases. This CDR3 contains 17 residues. CDR1 SGHRS and CDR2 YFSETQ come from the germline V gene. With V trimmed by 6 bases and J by 9 bases, 17 bases remained unmatched. CDR3 protein: CASTIFPPGQGTQKLFF. The CDR3 bases are TGCGCCAGCACCATATTCCCCCCGGGACAGGGGACACAAAAACTGTTTTTT.

The chain carries TRBV6-2 or TRBV6-3 and TRBJ2-1; no definite D call. V was pared by 3 bases and J by 0 bases, with 9 bases between. The CDR3 runs 15 residues. CDR1 MNHEY and CDR2 SVGEGT come from the germline V gene. The CDR3 coding sequence is TGTGCCAGCAGTTATGAACCGAGCTCCTACAATGAGCAGTTCTTC. It codes for CASSYEPSSYNEQFF.

The chain has TRBV27 and TRBJ2-1; perhaps TRBD2 as D (6 bases). The CDR3 is 13 residues long. The V end was cut by 3 bases, the J end by 6 bases, with 9 bases between. The germline gives CDR1 MNHEY, CDR2 SMNVEV (reference sequence). The CDR3 spells CASSLWGVNEQFF. As DNA, the CDR3 is TGTGCCAGCAGTTTGTGGGGGGTCAATGAGCAGTTCTTC.

The chain carries TRBV19 and TRBJ1-1; D may be TRBD1 (5 bases). Trimming removed 10 bases from V and 2 bases from J, with 11 bases in between. The CDR3 runs to 12 residues. The germline CDR1 and CDR2 sequences are LNHDA and SQIVND (reference sequence). In nucleotides, the CDR3 is TGTGCCACAACCGACAGAAACACTGAAGCTTTCTTT. Protein sequence: CATTDRNTEAFF.

In its sample, this clone was seen a few times. The rearrangement uses TRBV6-2 or TRBV6-3 and TRBJ1-2; no clear D. V was pared by 4 bases and J by 8 bases, with 11 bases between. The germline gives CDR1 MNHEY, CDR2 SVGEGT. CDR3 size: 12 residues. CDR3 in DNA: TGTGCCAGCAGTTCGCCCGTCCAGGGCTACACCTTC. This translates into CASSSPVQGYTF.

This clone was detected only once. The V call is TRBV6-4, the J call TRBJ2-1, with 12 bases matching TRBD2. The CDR3 length is 15 residues. V lost 0 bases to trimming and J lost 6 bases; unmatched junction nucleotides: 0. Germline-derived CDR1 and CDR2 are MRHNA and SNTAGT. The CDR3 sequence: CASSDSLAGGNEQFF. The DNA of the CDR3 is TGTGCCAGCAGTGACTCACTAGCGGGGGGCAATGAGCAGTTCTTC.